This record concerns one TCR beta chain sequence. Its specificity is not known. The data originate from a study of T cells in narcolepsy. The study, taken as a whole, reports: Autoreactive HCRT-specific and TRIB2-specific clonotypes were marked in same-patient CSF-versus-blood CD4+ comparisons.

Per germline, CDR1 SGDLS and CDR2 YYNGEE. The CDR3 consists of 14 residues. Assay: immunoSEQ multiplex PCR; the TCRdb copy retains only in-frame clones and omits some. The sample has around 31,000 clones, approximately 78% seen once. The sample was CD45RA- memory CD4+ T cells from PBMCs. The V gene is TRBV9, the J gene TRBJ2-5; tentatively, D is TRBD1 (6 bases). Near its end, the DNA agrees better with TRBJ2-7, so the J call may be wrong. The receptor comes from a human donor with narcolepsy. CDR3 sequence reads: CASSVGQGTYEQYF. DNA for the CDR3: TGTGCCAGCAGCGTTGGGCAGGGGACGTACGAGCAGTACTTC.